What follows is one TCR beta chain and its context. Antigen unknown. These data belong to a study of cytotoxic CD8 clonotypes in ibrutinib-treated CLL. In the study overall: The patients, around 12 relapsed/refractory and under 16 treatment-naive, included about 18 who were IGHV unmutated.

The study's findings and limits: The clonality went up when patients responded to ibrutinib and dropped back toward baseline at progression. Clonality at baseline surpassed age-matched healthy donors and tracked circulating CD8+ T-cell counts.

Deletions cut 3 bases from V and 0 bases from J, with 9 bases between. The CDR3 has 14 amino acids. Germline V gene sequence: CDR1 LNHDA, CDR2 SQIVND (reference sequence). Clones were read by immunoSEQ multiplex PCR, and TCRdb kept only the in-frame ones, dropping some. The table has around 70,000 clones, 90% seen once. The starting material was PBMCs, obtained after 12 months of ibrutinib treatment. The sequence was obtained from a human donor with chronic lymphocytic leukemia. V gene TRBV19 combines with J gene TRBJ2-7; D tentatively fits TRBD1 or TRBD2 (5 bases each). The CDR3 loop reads CASSIEGSSYEQYF. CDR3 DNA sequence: TGTGCCAGTAGTATTGAGGGGAGCTCCTACGAGCAGTACTTC.